This T cell receptor beta chain derives from a study of blood T cell repertoires in COVID-19. Study-wide context: T cells, B-cell-depleted T cells, or PBMCs supplied cDNA or gDNA.

This CDR3 comprises 14 residues. With 4 bases removed from V and 0 bases from J, the gap between germline ends came to 10 bases. CDR1 is SNHLY, CDR2 FYNNEI, per germline. The data were produced by immunoSEQ multiplex PCR, yet TCRdb's version contains in-frame clones alone and is incomplete. The table shows about 150,000 clones, with over 70% occurring only once. The source is a man older than 75 with acute or convalescent COVID-19. The chain uses TRBV2 and TRBJ2-7, with a tentative D call TRBD2 (6 bases). The material sequenced was peripheral blood. CDR3 sequence: CASSVEGYSYEQYF. The CDR3 bases are TGTGCCAGCAGTGTGGAGGGATACTCCTACGAGCAGTACTTC.